The clone carrying this T cell receptor beta chain was detected only a few times. Its antigen is not known. The library was made from cDNA and included unique molecular identifiers. Input amounts of 1 to 10 million T cells were used. These gave roughly 0.5 million cDNA molecules, so each molecule approximated one T cell. TCRdb recomputed calls from the PCR reads with MiXCR, one row per CDR3 protein. The sample carries roughly 730,000 distinct CDR3 sequences, about 32% recorded once. These data are taken from a study of post-analysis software for immune sequencing data. About the study: Several disease courses (relapsing-remitting, secondary progressive and progressive-relapsing) of multiple sclerosis were included. General study results and limits: Strong co-clustering by F measure was seen for same-batch samples. Patients with multiple sclerosis recorded significantly lower normalized Chao1 diversity than controls, the study found. Roughly five TRBV segments appeared more often in patients than in controls, and TRBV5-6, TRBV5-1 and TRBV20-1 were among these.

Per the germline V gene, CDR1 is KGHDR and CDR2 is SFDVKD. The CDR3 is made up of 16 amino acids. Trimming cost V 4 bases and J 1 base, with 10 bases left between them. This TCR derives from a girl aged 10-17 years with multiple sclerosis. The V gene is TRBV24-1, the J gene TRBJ2-6, with D maybe TRBD1 (5 bases). Sequencing input: blood. The CDR3 region has the DNA TGTGCCACCAGTGACTTCGACAGATCTGGGGCCAACGTCCTGACTTTC. Translated, it gives CATSDFDRSGANVLTF.